The 22 T cell receptor beta chains presented below share a single source sample, sequenced in a study of OX40 agonist ivuxolimab in advanced cancers. Some clones are missing from TCRdb's copy, which holds only in-frame ones; the method was immunoSEQ multiplex PCR. The table lists more than 65,000 clones, 70% to 90% of them singletons. The sequenced sample was CD4+ or CD8+ T cells sorted from blood, obtained in a trial of the OX40 agonist ivuxolimab. The receptor set was obtained from an adult with an advanced solid tumor such as melanoma, head and neck, liver or kidney cancer.

The V and J genes are TRBV19 and TRBJ1-1; 7 nucleotides match TRBD1. Germline loops: CDR1 LNHDA, CDR2 SQIVND (reference sequence). The CDR3 loop spans 17 amino acids. J gave up 1 base and V 5 bases, and 13 bases lay outside the gene matches. CDR3 loop: CASSARTGTDRNTEAFF. For the CDR3, the DNA is TGTGCCAGTAGTGCCCGAACCGGGACAGACAGGAACACTGAAGCTTTCTTT.

The gene calls are TRBV9 and TRBJ2-5; 12 nucleotides line up with TRBD2. Trimming cost V 0 bases and J 0 bases; bases outside gene matches: 3. The CDR3 loop spans 17 amino acids. CDR1 SGDLS and CDR2 YYNGEE come from the germline V gene. The chain's CDR3 is CASSVAGLAGHQETQYF. The CDR3 DNA sequence: TGTGCCAGCAGCGTAGCGGGACTAGCGGGCCACCAAGAGACCCAGTACTTC.

V is TRBV2 and J is TRBJ2-1; 11 bases match TRBD2. The CDR3 has 15 residues. CDR1 and CDR2 (germline): SNHLY, FYNNEI. The junction had 2 bases not matched to a gene; V was cut back by 3 bases and J by 4 bases. CDR3 coding DNA: TGTGCCAGCAGTGAGACTAGCGGGACATACAATGAGCAGTTCTTC. Its translation is CASSETSGTYNEQFF.

The rearrangement uses TRBV5-1 and TRBJ2-7; possibly TRBD1 for D (6 bases). Trimming removed 0 bases at V and 12 bases at J, with 13 bases between. Germline-derived CDR1 and CDR2 are SGHRS and YFSETQ. The CDR3 has 12 residues. CDR3 bases: TGCGCCAGCAGCTTGGGAGGGCAGGGGCTGTACTTC. Its translation is CASSLGGQGLYF.

V usage is TRBV18 and J usage is TRBJ1-1; 7 positions agree with TRBD1. J gave up 5 bases and V 3 bases, and 9 bases lay outside the gene matches. The germline CDR1 and CDR2 sequences are KGHSH and LQKENI. The CDR3 totals 15 residues. CDR3 residues: CASSPAGTVKTEAFF. CDR3 nucleotides: TGTGCCAGCTCACCCGCCGGGACAGTTAAAACTGAAGCTTTCTTT.

This clone turned up a few times. This rearrangement joins TRBV6-4 to TRBJ1-1; a weak D match, TRBD1 (5 bases). The CDR3 runs 14 residues. Between the trimmed V and J ends, which lost 5 bases and 9 bases, there was a span of 19 bases. The germline gives CDR1 MRHNA, CDR2 SNTAGT. CDR3 loop: CASSLQGRVGKAFF. In DNA, the CDR3 is TGTGCCAGCAGTCTGCAGGGAAGAGTAGGAAAAGCTTTCTTT.

The genes are TRBV7-9 and TRBJ2-3; 11 bases fit TRBD2. The CDR3 runs 16 residues. Germline V gene sequence: CDR1 SEHNR, CDR2 FQNEAQ (reference sequence). J lost 3 bases, V lost 3 bases, and 5 bases had no gene match. The chain's CDR3 is CASSFGTSGTTDTQYF. DNA of the CDR3: TGTGCCAGCAGCTTTGGGACTAGCGGTACAACAGATACGCAGTATTTT.

J is TRBJ2-1 and V is TRBV7-2; D perhaps matches TRBD1 (6 bases). This CDR3 has 17 residues. Germline CDR1 and CDR2: SGHTA and FQGNSA. Trimming stripped 5 bases from V and 7 bases from J, with 24 bases between. The CDR3 region has the DNA TGTGCCAGCAGCCAAAGACAGGACCGAGGACCGGGAAATGAGCAGTTCTTC. It is translated as CASSQRQDRGPGNEQFF.

V and J are TRBV19 and TRBJ1-1, with TRBD1 as a possible D gene (5 bases). Per the germline V gene, CDR1 is LNHDA and CDR2 is SQIVND (reference sequence). V shed 5 bases and J shed 0 bases, with 10 bases lying between them. The CDR3 spans 14 residues. As DNA, the CDR3 is TGTGCCAGTAGTTTGCAGGGTCTGAACACTGAAGCTTTCTTT. This gives the protein CASSLQGLNTEAFF.

The V call is TRBV10-2, the J call TRBJ2-2; 9 positions agree with TRBD2. V was clipped by 0 bases and J by 4 bases; unmatched bases: 9. CDR3 size: 18 residues. Per germline, CDR1 WSHSY and CDR2 SAAADI. The CDR3 is CASSESGGLAGFTGELFF. The CDR3 DNA follows: TGCGCCAGCAGTGAGTCGGGGGGCCTAGCGGGATTCACCGGGGAGCTGTTTTTT.

V gene TRBV27 combines with J gene TRBJ1-1; D not resolved. Germline V gives CDR1 MNHEY, CDR2 SMNVEV (reference sequence). V lost 4 bases to trimming and J lost 3 bases, with 6 bases between them. The CDR3 length is 12 residues. The CDR3 region is CASSSGDTEAFF. CDR3 nucleotide sequence: TGTGCCAGCAGTTCCGGGGACACTGAAGCTTTCTTT.

This clone was seen a single time. This chain uses TRBV5-4 with TRBJ2-1; the D gene is possibly TRBD1 (6 bases). Germline loops: CDR1 SGHNT, CDR2 YYREEE (reference sequence). With 0 bases removed from V and 8 bases from J, the gap between germline ends came to 12 bases. CDR3 length: 14 amino acids. CDR3 coding DNA: TGTGCCAGCAGCTTGGGCAGGGGTTTTGATGAGCAGTTCTTC. Protein product: CASSLGRGFDEQFF.

The V call is TRBV5-4, the J call TRBJ2-7; TRBD1 agrees at 7 bases. The germline gives CDR1 SGHNT, CDR2 YYREEE (reference sequence). The CDR3 contains 13 residues. Unmatched junction bases numbered 10, after V lost 4 bases and J lost 9 bases. The CDR3 DNA follows: TGTGCCAGCAGCGGGGAACAGGGGACGACGCAGTACTTC. Translation: CASSGEQGTTQYF.

This rearrangement joins TRBV6-1 to TRBJ2-1; D is possibly TRBD2 (5 bases). The germline V gene has CDR1 MNHNS and CDR2 SASEGT. The CDR3 is made up of 14 amino acids. V lost 3 bases and J 2 bases, leaving 8 bases between the germline ends. The CDR3 loop is CASSDHGAYNEQFF. CDR3 bases: TGTGCCAGCAGTGATCACGGGGCCTACAATGAGCAGTTCTTC.

The chain couples TRBV10-3 to TRBJ2-7; TRBD1 matches 7 bases. This CDR3 contains 15 residues. CDR1 ENHRY and CDR2 SYGVKD come from the germline V gene. V lost 0 bases to trimming and J lost 1 base; unmatched junction nucleotides: 3. DNA of the CDR3: TGTGCCATCAGTGAGTCGATACAGGGGTCCTACGAGCAGTACTTC. Its protein is CAISESIQGSYEQYF.

V gene TRBV6-5 combines with J gene TRBJ2-3; a weak D match, TRBD2 (6 bases). Germline V lookup: CDR1 MNHEY, CDR2 SVGAGI. This CDR3 spans 13 amino acids. The ends were cut back, 6 bases at V and 0 bases at J, with 7 bases in the middle. This CDR3 reads CASRRDSTDTQYF. The CDR3 DNA is TGTGCCAGCAGGCGGGATAGCACAGATACGCAGTATTTT.

This clone appeared once. The gene calls are TRBV10-2 and TRBJ2-7, with unresolved D. Germline-derived CDR1 and CDR2 are WSHSY and SAAADI. The V gene lost 2 bases and the J gene lost 1 base, with 6 bases spanning the gap. This CDR3 has 13 amino acids. CDR3: CASSEGRSYEQYF. The CDR3 bases are TGCGCCAGCAGTGAGGGCAGATCCTACGAGCAGTACTTC.

CDR3 DNA sequence: TGCGCCAGCAGCTTGGACAGTTCGGATCAGCCCCAGCATTTT. It yields the protein CASSLDSSDQPQHF. V and J are TRBV5-1 and TRBJ1-5; D is unclear. This CDR3 has 14 amino acids. Germline assignment: CDR1 SGHRS and CDR2 YFSETQ. The V end was cut by 0 bases, the J end by 5 bases, with 9 bases between. Full variable domain (remainder filled in from reference TRBV5-1 and TRBJ1-5): KAGVTQTPRYLIKTRGQQVTLSCSPISGHRSVSWYQQTPGQGLQFLFEYFSETQRNKGNFPGRFSGRQFSNSRSEMNVSTLELGDSALYLCASSLDSSDQPQHFGDGTRLSIL.

The chain joins TRBV7-9 to TRBJ1-4; TRBD1 might be the D (5 bases). From germline, CDR1 is SEHNR and CDR2 FQNEAQ (reference sequence). Trimming took off 4 bases at V and 11 bases at J, with 20 bases between the two ends. CDR3 length equals 15 residues. In DNA form, the CDR3 reads TGTGCCAGCAGCTCGATGGACCTTTACGGGGGGAAACTGTTTTTT. Translated: CASSSMDLYGGKLFF.

V and J are TRBV6-1 and TRBJ2-7; D is perhaps TRBD1 or TRBD2 (5 bases each). The V end was cut by 4 bases, the J end by 2 bases, with 12 bases between. There are 14 residues in the CDR3. CDR1 is MNHNS, CDR2 SASEGT, per germline. CDR3 bases: TGTGCCAGCAGTGCCCCGGGGACGGCCTACGAGCAGTACTTC. Amino acid sequence: CASSAPGTAYEQYF.

This chain links TRBV7-9 with TRBJ2-7; D unresolved. From germline, CDR1 is SEHNR and CDR2 FQNEAQ (reference sequence). Deletions cut 3 bases from V and 0 bases from J, with 6 bases between. CDR3 length equals 13 residues. CDR3 sequence (DNA): TGTGCCAGCAGCTTTGGCGGCTCCTACGAGCAGTACTTC. The encoded protein is CASSFGGSYEQYF.

The chain links TRBV19 to TRBJ2-1; 9 bases are shared with TRBD1. Germline V CDR1 and CDR2: LNHDA, SQIVND (reference sequence). The V gene end was trimmed by 2 bases and the J gene end by 7 bases; junction bases not matched to a gene: 3. The CDR3 spans 14 residues. In DNA form, the CDR3 reads TGTGCCAGTAGTATATTACAGGGGGCTAATGAGCAGTTCTTC. Residues: CASSILQGANEQFF. Complete variable domain (other parts from reference TRBV19 and TRBJ2-1): DGGITQSPKYLFRKEGQNVTLSCEQNLNHDAMYWYRQDPGQGLRLIYYSQIVNDFQKGDIAEGYSVSREKKESFPLTVTSAQKNPTAFYLCASSILQGANEQFFGPGTRLTVL.